These T cell receptor beta chains were read from a single sample in a study of blood T cell repertoires in COVID-19. Libraries were prepared by immunoSEQ multiplex PCR; TCRdb keeps only in-frame clonotypes and omits some of them. The repertoire holds about 56,000 clones, with 75% to 90% as singletons. Sample: peripheral blood. The receptors derive from an older woman with COVID-19, enrolled during active disease. Both conserved end residues are trimmed from each CDR3. D genes are given only for firm matches.

J gene: TRBJ2-1; V gene: TRBV18; D gene: TRBD1; CDR3 protein: ASSPRRQGYVGNNEQF
J gene: TRBJ2-1; V gene: TRBV6-5; D gene: .; CDR3 protein: ASSPNHNEQF
J gene: TRBJ1-2; V gene: TRBV10-3; D gene: .; CDR3 protein: AISAQGGYHGYT
J gene: TRBJ1-5; V gene: TRBV7-2; D gene: .; CDR3 protein: ASSRGGRHQPQH
J gene: TRBJ2-7; V gene: TRBV19; D gene: .; CDR3 protein: ASSILTGPSYEQY
J gene: TRBJ1-1; V gene: TRBV5-4; D gene: .; CDR3 protein: ASRLGGGTEAF
J gene: TRBJ2-1; V gene: TRBV6-2/TRBV6-3; D gene: TRBD2; CDR3 protein: ASSQRGLAINEQF
J gene: TRBJ2-1; V gene: TRBV7-8; D gene: TRBD2; CDR3 protein: ASSSMSGLAGGSEQF
J gene: TRBJ1-2; V gene: TRBV20-1; D gene: TRBD1; CDR3 protein: SASAQGVYYGYT
J gene: TRBJ2-2; V gene: TRBV6-2/TRBV6-3; D gene: TRBD1; CDR3 protein: ASSLSGTGGPYTGELF
J gene: TRBJ2-5; V gene: TRBV12-3/TRBV12-4; D gene: .; CDR3 protein: ASRRRGSWTQY
J gene: TRBJ2-5; V gene: TRBV29-1; D gene: TRBD1; CDR3 protein: SVDGWDSRETQY
J gene: TRBJ2-1; V gene: TRBV19; D gene: TRBD2; CDR3 protein: ASKPSGGAGEQF
J gene: TRBJ2-3; V gene: TRBV5-1; D gene: .; CDR3 protein: ASSLGGHPTDTQY
J gene: TRBJ2-1; V gene: TRBV9; D gene: TRBD2; CDR3 protein: ASSVDRGLAPNEQF
J gene: TRBJ1-2; V gene: TRBV10-3; D gene: .; CDR3 protein: AISVDRYYGYT
J gene: TRBJ1-5; V gene: TRBV7-9; D gene: .; CDR3 protein: ASSLGPGNQPQH
J gene: TRBJ2-5; V gene: TRBV3-1/TRBV3-2; D gene: .; CDR3 protein: ASSQVPRVKTQY
J gene: TRBJ2-1; V gene: TRBV4-3; D gene: TRBD2; CDR3 protein: ASSQDRFRRGVRNEQF
J gene: TRBJ2-2; V gene: TRBV9; D gene: .; CDR3 protein: ASSVNRGGDTGELF
J gene: TRBJ1-5; V gene: TRBV27; D gene: .; CDR3 protein: ASSSGISNQPQH
J gene: TRBJ2-1; V gene: TRBV7-6; D gene: TRBD2; CDR3 protein: ASSFSGEELGEQF
J gene: TRBJ2-7; V gene: TRBV7-7; D gene: TRBD2; CDR3 protein: ASSSTTSGRTGYSEQY
J gene: TRBJ1-2; V gene: TRBV6-5; D gene: TRBD1; CDR3 protein: ASSNTGTAYGYT
J gene: TRBJ2-7; V gene: TRBV24-1; D gene: TRBD1; CDR3 protein: ATSDPGTGKNEQY
J gene: TRBJ1-2; V gene: TRBV19; D gene: TRBD1; CDR3 protein: ASSSHRGQDYGYT
J gene: TRBJ1-1; V gene: TRBV11-2; D gene: .; CDR3 protein: ASSLGLEAEAF
J gene: TRBJ1-4; V gene: TRBV7-9; D gene: .; CDR3 protein: ASSPPGNNEKLF
J gene: TRBJ2-7; V gene: TRBV9; D gene: .; CDR3 protein: ASSVDPEYEQY
J gene: TRBJ2-7; V gene: TRBV5-6; D gene: .; CDR3 protein: ASSLFSTLRVEQY
J gene: TRBJ2-2; V gene: TRBV9; D gene: .; CDR3 protein: ASSVGTGTTGELF
J gene: TRBJ2-7; V gene: TRBV11-3; D gene: .; CDR3 protein: ASSSPPRGGASSYEQY
J gene: TRBJ2-7; V gene: TRBV5-1; D gene: TRBD2; CDR3 protein: ASSLASGEPYEQY
J gene: TRBJ2-1; V gene: TRBV10-3; D gene: TRBD2; CDR3 protein: AIRRLAAYNEQF
J gene: TRBJ2-1; V gene: TRBV3-1/TRBV3-2; D gene: .; CDR3 protein: ASSQDTSLYNEQF
J gene: TRBJ2-7; V gene: TRBV11-3; D gene: .; CDR3 protein: ASSFSGSAYEQY
J gene: TRBJ1-3; V gene: TRBV10-3; D gene: .; CDR3 protein: ASREASSGNTIY
J gene: TRBJ2-1; V gene: TRBV7-2; D gene: TRBD2; CDR3 protein: ASSLSTSGSYNEQF
J gene: TRBJ1-6; V gene: TRBV10-3; D gene: .; CDR3 protein: ATGGSRHNSPLH
J gene: TRBJ1-4; V gene: TRBV7-9; D gene: TRBD1; CDR3 protein: ASSHQGELNEKLF
J gene: TRBJ1-1; V gene: TRBV5-1; D gene: .; CDR3 protein: ASSVSSVNTEAF
J gene: TRBJ2-1; V gene: TRBV4-3; D gene: TRBD2; CDR3 protein: ASGGLAGKDEQF
J gene: TRBJ2-7; V gene: TRBV19; D gene: .; CDR3 protein: ASSTQGGGEQY
J gene: TRBJ2-1; V gene: TRBV28; D gene: TRBD2; CDR3 protein: ASSFPLAGGLYNEQF
J gene: TRBJ1-5; V gene: TRBV10-2; D gene: .; CDR3 protein: ASSAWGRDQPQH
J gene: TRBJ2-7; V gene: TRBV19; D gene: .; CDR3 protein: ASTKGTRSSYEQY
J gene: TRBJ1-1; V gene: TRBV27; D gene: .; CDR3 protein: ASSTFPQNTEAF
J gene: TRBJ2-5; V gene: TRBV7-2; D gene: .; CDR3 protein: ASSPAGLQETQY
J gene: TRBJ2-7; V gene: TRBV5-1; D gene: .; CDR3 protein: ASSRGTAYEQY
J gene: TRBJ1-2; V gene: TRBV27; D gene: TRBD1; CDR3 protein: ASSFDRDGGYT
J gene: TRBJ2-2; V gene: TRBV5-8; D gene: .; CDR3 protein: ASSSYLANTGELF
J gene: TRBJ1-6; V gene: TRBV6-6; D gene: .; CDR3 protein: ASSYSPRDTYSPLH
J gene: TRBJ2-7; V gene: TRBV5-4; D gene: .; CDR3 protein: ASSTRTANSYEQY
J gene: TRBJ2-5; V gene: TRBV5-1; D gene: TRBD2; CDR3 protein: ASSEATSGQETQY
J gene: TRBJ2-3; V gene: TRBV19; D gene: TRBD1; CDR3 protein: ASSSQIRDRAQY